What follows are 18 T cell receptor beta chains derived from one specimen sequenced in a study of T-cell memory formation after mild COVID-19. TCRdb itself ran the 5' RACE reads through MiXCR, one entry per CDR3 protein. The sample holds roughly 450,000 distinct CDR3 sequences, around a sixth seen once. The sample was PBMCs or a T cell subset sorted from them (not recorded which). The origin of the receptors is an adult woman who had mild COVID-19 (a few samples of this study predate the infection). Cell type and time point are not known.

This clonotype was picked up a small number of times. The chain joins TRBV20-1 to TRBJ2-1; 10 nucleotides match TRBD2. In germline, CDR1 is DFQATT, CDR2 SNEGSKA (reference sequence). J lost 7 bases, V lost 7 bases, and 13 bases had no gene match. The CDR3 totals 15 residues. CDR3 sequence: CSVTNRAGGLNEQFF. The DNA for the CDR3 is TGCAGTGTCACGAACCGAGCGGGGGGGCTTAATGAGCAGTTCTTC.

This clonotype appeared a few times. The chain employs TRBV7-9 and TRBJ2-1; TRBD2 matches 9 bases. This CDR3 comprises 15 residues. After removal of 6 bases from V and 7 bases from J, the junction contained 10 bases not matched to a gene. Germline V lookup: CDR1 SEHNR, CDR2 FQNEAQ (reference sequence). The CDR3 spells CASRRREGSWNEQFF. The CDR3 nucleotides read TGTGCCAGCAGGCGGCGGGAGGGGTCGTGGAATGAGCAGTTCTTC.

The table lists this clonotype with many counts. The chain is built from TRBV24-1 and TRBJ2-1; TRBD1 matches 7 bases. Germline CDR1 KGHDR, CDR2 SFDVKD. CDR3 size: 14 residues. V was pared by 4 bases and J by 5 bases, with 4 bases of the junction left unmatched. The CDR3 DNA is TGTGCCACCAGTGACCCGGGACAGAACAATGAGCAGTTCTTC. Translation: CATSDPGQNNEQFF.

This clonotype was detected a few times. This sequence joins TRBV18 and TRBJ1-2; D gene unclear. This CDR3 comprises 14 residues. Germline CDR1 is KGHSH and CDR2 is LQKENI. The V gene lost 1 base and the J gene lost 6 bases, with 12 bases spanning the gap. For the CDR3, the DNA is TGTGCCAGCTCACCACAGGCCGGGGTTAATGGCTACACCTTC. Translating it yields CASSPQAGVNGYTF.

This chain uses TRBV28 with TRBJ1-3; 7 bases fit TRBD1. The CDR3 sequence is 15 residues long. Germline V gives CDR1 MDHEN, CDR2 SYDVKM. Trimming cost V 4 bases and J 1 base; bases outside gene matches: 4. DNA of the CDR3: TGTGCCAGCAGTTCGACAGGGCGATCTGGAAACACCATATATTTT. This encodes CASSSTGRSGNTIYF.

The genes are TRBV29-1 and TRBJ2-7, with 9 bases matching TRBD1. Germline V lookup: CDR1 SQVTM, CDR2 ANQGSEA. The CDR3 contains 14 residues. J gave up 6 bases and V 2 bases, and 8 bases lay outside the gene matches. CDR3 in amino acids: CSVESSQGAFEQYF. In nucleotides, the CDR3 is TGCAGCGTTGAATCTTCACAGGGGGCCTTCGAGCAGTACTTC.

This clonotype appeared many times. The chain has TRBV5-1 and TRBJ2-7; TRBD1 agrees at 11 bases. The CDR3 loop spans 14 amino acids. The germline CDR1 and CDR2 sequences are SGHRS and YFSETQ. V gave up 4 bases and J gave up 3 bases; unmatched junction bases: 3. This CDR3 reads CASSRGTGGYEQYF. The DNA for the CDR3 is TGCGCCAGCAGCCGCGGGACAGGGGGCTACGAGCAGTACTTC.

This clonotype occurred a few times. The V call is TRBV6-5, the J call TRBJ2-6; no definite D call. This CDR3 has 12 amino acids. V was shortened by 4 bases and J by 9 bases, with 7 bases between the two germline ends. CDR1 is MNHEY, CDR2 SVGAGI, per germline. The CDR3 nucleotides read TGTGCCAGCAGTTCCCCGGGCAACGTCCTGACTTTC. Protein product: CASSSPGNVLTF.

This clonotype was counted at least ten times. V is TRBV27 and J is TRBJ2-1; possible D gene TRBD2, 5 bases. From germline, CDR1 is MNHEY and CDR2 SMNVEV (reference sequence). V was pared by 7 bases and J by 0 bases, with 16 bases between. The CDR3 totals 16 residues. CDR3 nucleotide sequence: TGTGCCAGCATTCCCCTCGGGGAGAGCTCCTACAATGAGCAGTTCTTC. This gives the protein CASIPLGESSYNEQFF.

This clonotype is a singleton in its sample. This chain joins TRBV6-6 and TRBJ1-1; D is unclear. Looked up from germline, CDR1 is MNHNY and CDR2 is SVGAGI (reference sequence). The V gene lost 6 bases and the J gene lost 4 bases, with 18 bases spanning the gap. The CDR3 totals 15 residues. CDR3 DNA: TGTGCCAGCAGCGATCGCAGGCCTACTAGCACTGAAGCTTTCTTT. This encodes CASSDRRPTSTEAFF.

The rearrangement joins TRBV4-1 to TRBJ1-4; the D gene is possibly TRBD1 (5 bases). V dropped 4 bases and J dropped 2 bases, with 14 bases sitting between them. The germline V gene encodes CDR1 MGHRA and CDR2 YSYEKL. The CDR3 has 16 amino acids. In DNA, the CDR3 is TGCGCCAGCAGCCGGACACCCAGGGATACTAATGAAAAACTGTTTTTT. Translating it yields CASSRTPRDTNEKLFF.

V usage is TRBV12-3 or TRBV12-4 and J usage is TRBJ1-5, with D uncertain. The CDR3 contains 14 residues. V lost 7 bases and J 3 bases, leaving 13 bases between the germline ends. The CDR3 sequence: CASNPDGYNQPQHF. Here the CDR3 DNA reads TGTGCCAGCAATCCAGACGGTTACAATCAGCCCCAGCATTTT.

Many counts were recorded for this clonotype. This rearrangement joins TRBV11-2 to TRBJ2-1; D unresolved. In germline, CDR1 is SGHAT, CDR2 FQNNGV. The CDR3 sequence is 11 residues long. Trimming shortened V by 5 bases and J by 8 bases, and 7 bases separated the two germline ends. CDR3 in DNA: TGTGCCAGCAGCCTGGTTGATGAGCAGTTCTTC. Its translation: CASSLVDEQFF.

J is TRBJ2-1 and V is TRBV3-1; 11 bases map to TRBD2. The J segment lost 7 bases and the V segment lost 4 bases, leaving 6 bases of the junction unmatched. The CDR3 sequence is 15 residues long. The V gene's germline CDR1 is LGHDT and CDR2 YNNKEL (reference sequence). DNA of the CDR3: TGTGCCAGCAGCCGTAGCGGGGGGGCATTTAATGAGCAGTTCTTC. Its translation: CASSRSGGAFNEQFF.

This chain uses TRBV12-3 or TRBV12-4 with TRBJ1-3; no definite D call. V lost 5 bases and J lost 4, with 12 bases in between. The CDR3 extends over 14 amino acids. The DNA for the CDR3 is TGTGCCAGCAGTCTACTCCGCTCGGGAAACACCATATATTTT. Protein product: CASSLLRSGNTIYF.

This clonotype showed up just a few times. The chain carries TRBV18 and TRBJ2-1, with D unresolved. Germline CDR1 reads KGHSH; CDR2 reads LQKENI. The CDR3 consists of 17 residues. Trimming removed 0 bases from V and 0 bases from J, with 12 bases in between. CDR3 loop: CASSPPSGSPSYNEQFF. CDR3 DNA: TGTGCCAGCTCACCACCGTCGGGTAGCCCCTCCTACAATGAGCAGTTCTTC.

The sample holds many counts of this clonotype. J is TRBJ2-5 and V is TRBV7-8; 12 bases fit TRBD2. The CDR3 length is 15 residues. The V gene's germline CDR1 is SGHVS and CDR2 FQNEAQ. Trimming at V came to 5 bases and at J to 5 bases, leaving 6 bases not matched to a gene. CDR3 bases: TGTGCCAGCAGCGGGCTGGGACTAGCGGGTGAGACCCAGTACTTC. Translation: CASSGLGLAGETQYF.

Only a few counts were recorded for this clonotype. The gene calls are TRBV2 and TRBJ2-2, with D hard to call. V lost 6 bases and J lost 6, with 11 bases in between. Germline CDR1 is SNHLY and CDR2 is FYNNEI. The CDR3 is 13 amino acids. As DNA, the CDR3 is TGTGCCAGCAGGATTGATAGTCCCGGGGAGCTGTTTTTT. Encoded protein: CASRIDSPGELFF.